This T cell receptor (beta chain) was sequenced in a study of control samples from healthy donors and cancer patients. The data were produced by immunoSEQ multiplex PCR, yet TCRdb's version contains in-frame clones alone and is incomplete. The table lists roughly 160,000 clones, roughly 95% of them singletons, with approximately 0.97% in the top ten. This CDR3 has 16 amino acids. V was shortened by 5 bases and J by 3 bases, with 20 bases between the two germline ends. From germline, CDR1 is MDHEN and CDR2 SYDVKM. A single count supports this clone. Sequences were obtained from blood. J is TRBJ2-7 and V is TRBV28, with a possible D match to TRBD2 (7 bases). This receptor was identified in a woman in her thirties in good health. CDR3 bases: TGTGCCAGCAGTGAGGCGACGGGGGGCATTTTCTACGAGCAGTACTTC. Its protein is CASSEATGGIFYEQYF. Looking up the rest from reference TRBV28 and TRBJ2-7 gives the full variable domain: DVKVTQSSRYLVKRTGEKVFLECVQDMDHENMFWYRQDPGLGLRLIYFSYDVKMKEKGDIPEGYSVSREKKERFSLILESASTNQTSMYLCASSEATGGIFYEQYFGPGTRLTVT.